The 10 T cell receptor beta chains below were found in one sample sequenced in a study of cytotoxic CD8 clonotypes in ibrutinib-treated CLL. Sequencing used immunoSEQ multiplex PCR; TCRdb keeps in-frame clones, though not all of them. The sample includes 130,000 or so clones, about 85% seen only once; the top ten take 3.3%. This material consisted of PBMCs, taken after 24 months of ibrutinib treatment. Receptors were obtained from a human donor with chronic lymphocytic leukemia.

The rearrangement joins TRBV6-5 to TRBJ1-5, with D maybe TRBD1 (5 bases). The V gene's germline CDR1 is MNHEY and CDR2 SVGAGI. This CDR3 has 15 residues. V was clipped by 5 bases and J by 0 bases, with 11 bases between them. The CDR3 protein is CASSPRVASNQPQHF. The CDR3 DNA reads TGTGCCAGCAGTCCCAGGGTAGCTAGCAATCAGCCCCAGCATTTT.

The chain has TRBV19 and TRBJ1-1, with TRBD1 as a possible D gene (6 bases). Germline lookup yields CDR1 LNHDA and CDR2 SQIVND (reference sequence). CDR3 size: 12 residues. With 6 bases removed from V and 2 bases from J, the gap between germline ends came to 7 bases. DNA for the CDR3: TGTGCCAGTAGGGGACAAAACACTGAAGCTTTCTTT. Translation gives CASRGQNTEAFF.

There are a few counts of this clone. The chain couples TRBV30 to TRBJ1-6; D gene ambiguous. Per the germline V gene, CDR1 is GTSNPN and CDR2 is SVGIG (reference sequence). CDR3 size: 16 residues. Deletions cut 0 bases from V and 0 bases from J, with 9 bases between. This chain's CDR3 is CAWSVRSSSYNSPLHF. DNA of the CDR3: TGTGCCTGGAGTGTAAGGTCCAGCTCCTATAATTCACCCCTCCACTTT.

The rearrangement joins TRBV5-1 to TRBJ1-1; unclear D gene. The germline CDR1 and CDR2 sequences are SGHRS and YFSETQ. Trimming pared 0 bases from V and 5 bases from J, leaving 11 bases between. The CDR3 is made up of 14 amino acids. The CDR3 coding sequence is TGCGCCAGCAGCTTGGAAAGGGTTAGTACTGAAGCTTTCTTT. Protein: CASSLERVSTEAFF.

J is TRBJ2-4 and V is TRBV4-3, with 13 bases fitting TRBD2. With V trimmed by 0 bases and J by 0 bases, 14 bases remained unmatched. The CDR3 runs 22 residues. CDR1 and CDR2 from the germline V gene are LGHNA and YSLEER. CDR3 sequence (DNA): TGCGCCAGCAGCCAAGACTTACTAGCGGGGGGGATACGCCAGCTAGCCAAAAACATTCAGTACTTC. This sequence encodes CASSQDLLAGGIRQLAKNIQYF.

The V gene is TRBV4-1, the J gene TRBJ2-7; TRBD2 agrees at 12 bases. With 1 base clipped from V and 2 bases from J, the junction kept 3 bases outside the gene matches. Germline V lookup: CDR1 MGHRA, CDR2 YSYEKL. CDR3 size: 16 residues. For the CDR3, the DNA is TGCGCCAGCAGCCAAGTAGGACTAGCGGGGACCTACGAGCAGTACTTC. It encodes CASSQVGLAGTYEQYF.

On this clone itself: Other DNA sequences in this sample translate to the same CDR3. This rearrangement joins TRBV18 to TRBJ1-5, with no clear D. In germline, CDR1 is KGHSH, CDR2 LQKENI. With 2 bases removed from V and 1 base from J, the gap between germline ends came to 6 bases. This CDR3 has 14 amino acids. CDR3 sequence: CASSPGRSNQPQHF. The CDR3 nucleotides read TGTGCCAGCTCACCAGGGCGGAGCAATCAGCCCCAGCATTTT.

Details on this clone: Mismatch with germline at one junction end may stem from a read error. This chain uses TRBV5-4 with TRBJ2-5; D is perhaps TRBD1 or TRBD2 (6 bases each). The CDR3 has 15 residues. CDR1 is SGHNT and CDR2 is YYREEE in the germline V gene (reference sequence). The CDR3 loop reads CASSRPVGGQEAQYF. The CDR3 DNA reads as TGTGCCAGCAGCCGACCGGTGGGGGGACAAGAGGCCCAGTACTTC.

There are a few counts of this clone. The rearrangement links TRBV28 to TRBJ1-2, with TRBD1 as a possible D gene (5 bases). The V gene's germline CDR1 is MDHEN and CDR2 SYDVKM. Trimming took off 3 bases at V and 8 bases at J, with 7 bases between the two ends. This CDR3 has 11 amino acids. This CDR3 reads CASSFQGGYTF. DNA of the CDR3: TGTGCCAGCAGTTTCCAGGGCGGCTACACCTTC.

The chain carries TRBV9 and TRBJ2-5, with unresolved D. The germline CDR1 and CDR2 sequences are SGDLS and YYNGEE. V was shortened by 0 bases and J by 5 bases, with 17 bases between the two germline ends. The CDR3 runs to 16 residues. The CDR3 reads CASSVAGVGTVETQYF. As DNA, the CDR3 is TGTGCCAGCAGCGTAGCTGGGGTAGGCACGGTTGAGACCCAGTACTTC.